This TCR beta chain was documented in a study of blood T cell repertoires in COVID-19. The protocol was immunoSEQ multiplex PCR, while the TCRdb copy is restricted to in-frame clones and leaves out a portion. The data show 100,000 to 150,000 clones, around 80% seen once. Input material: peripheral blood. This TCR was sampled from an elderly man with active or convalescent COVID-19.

The CDR3 DNA sequence: TGCGCCAGCAGCCCGACTGCAGGGAACCAAGAGACCCAGTACTTC. The encoded protein is CASSPTAGNQETQYF. This chain joins TRBV5-1 and TRBJ2-5; a weak D match, TRBD1 (5 bases). V was shortened by 4 bases and J by 0 bases, with 13 bases between the two germline ends. The CDR3 has 15 residues. The germline V gene encodes CDR1 SGHRS and CDR2 YFSETQ.